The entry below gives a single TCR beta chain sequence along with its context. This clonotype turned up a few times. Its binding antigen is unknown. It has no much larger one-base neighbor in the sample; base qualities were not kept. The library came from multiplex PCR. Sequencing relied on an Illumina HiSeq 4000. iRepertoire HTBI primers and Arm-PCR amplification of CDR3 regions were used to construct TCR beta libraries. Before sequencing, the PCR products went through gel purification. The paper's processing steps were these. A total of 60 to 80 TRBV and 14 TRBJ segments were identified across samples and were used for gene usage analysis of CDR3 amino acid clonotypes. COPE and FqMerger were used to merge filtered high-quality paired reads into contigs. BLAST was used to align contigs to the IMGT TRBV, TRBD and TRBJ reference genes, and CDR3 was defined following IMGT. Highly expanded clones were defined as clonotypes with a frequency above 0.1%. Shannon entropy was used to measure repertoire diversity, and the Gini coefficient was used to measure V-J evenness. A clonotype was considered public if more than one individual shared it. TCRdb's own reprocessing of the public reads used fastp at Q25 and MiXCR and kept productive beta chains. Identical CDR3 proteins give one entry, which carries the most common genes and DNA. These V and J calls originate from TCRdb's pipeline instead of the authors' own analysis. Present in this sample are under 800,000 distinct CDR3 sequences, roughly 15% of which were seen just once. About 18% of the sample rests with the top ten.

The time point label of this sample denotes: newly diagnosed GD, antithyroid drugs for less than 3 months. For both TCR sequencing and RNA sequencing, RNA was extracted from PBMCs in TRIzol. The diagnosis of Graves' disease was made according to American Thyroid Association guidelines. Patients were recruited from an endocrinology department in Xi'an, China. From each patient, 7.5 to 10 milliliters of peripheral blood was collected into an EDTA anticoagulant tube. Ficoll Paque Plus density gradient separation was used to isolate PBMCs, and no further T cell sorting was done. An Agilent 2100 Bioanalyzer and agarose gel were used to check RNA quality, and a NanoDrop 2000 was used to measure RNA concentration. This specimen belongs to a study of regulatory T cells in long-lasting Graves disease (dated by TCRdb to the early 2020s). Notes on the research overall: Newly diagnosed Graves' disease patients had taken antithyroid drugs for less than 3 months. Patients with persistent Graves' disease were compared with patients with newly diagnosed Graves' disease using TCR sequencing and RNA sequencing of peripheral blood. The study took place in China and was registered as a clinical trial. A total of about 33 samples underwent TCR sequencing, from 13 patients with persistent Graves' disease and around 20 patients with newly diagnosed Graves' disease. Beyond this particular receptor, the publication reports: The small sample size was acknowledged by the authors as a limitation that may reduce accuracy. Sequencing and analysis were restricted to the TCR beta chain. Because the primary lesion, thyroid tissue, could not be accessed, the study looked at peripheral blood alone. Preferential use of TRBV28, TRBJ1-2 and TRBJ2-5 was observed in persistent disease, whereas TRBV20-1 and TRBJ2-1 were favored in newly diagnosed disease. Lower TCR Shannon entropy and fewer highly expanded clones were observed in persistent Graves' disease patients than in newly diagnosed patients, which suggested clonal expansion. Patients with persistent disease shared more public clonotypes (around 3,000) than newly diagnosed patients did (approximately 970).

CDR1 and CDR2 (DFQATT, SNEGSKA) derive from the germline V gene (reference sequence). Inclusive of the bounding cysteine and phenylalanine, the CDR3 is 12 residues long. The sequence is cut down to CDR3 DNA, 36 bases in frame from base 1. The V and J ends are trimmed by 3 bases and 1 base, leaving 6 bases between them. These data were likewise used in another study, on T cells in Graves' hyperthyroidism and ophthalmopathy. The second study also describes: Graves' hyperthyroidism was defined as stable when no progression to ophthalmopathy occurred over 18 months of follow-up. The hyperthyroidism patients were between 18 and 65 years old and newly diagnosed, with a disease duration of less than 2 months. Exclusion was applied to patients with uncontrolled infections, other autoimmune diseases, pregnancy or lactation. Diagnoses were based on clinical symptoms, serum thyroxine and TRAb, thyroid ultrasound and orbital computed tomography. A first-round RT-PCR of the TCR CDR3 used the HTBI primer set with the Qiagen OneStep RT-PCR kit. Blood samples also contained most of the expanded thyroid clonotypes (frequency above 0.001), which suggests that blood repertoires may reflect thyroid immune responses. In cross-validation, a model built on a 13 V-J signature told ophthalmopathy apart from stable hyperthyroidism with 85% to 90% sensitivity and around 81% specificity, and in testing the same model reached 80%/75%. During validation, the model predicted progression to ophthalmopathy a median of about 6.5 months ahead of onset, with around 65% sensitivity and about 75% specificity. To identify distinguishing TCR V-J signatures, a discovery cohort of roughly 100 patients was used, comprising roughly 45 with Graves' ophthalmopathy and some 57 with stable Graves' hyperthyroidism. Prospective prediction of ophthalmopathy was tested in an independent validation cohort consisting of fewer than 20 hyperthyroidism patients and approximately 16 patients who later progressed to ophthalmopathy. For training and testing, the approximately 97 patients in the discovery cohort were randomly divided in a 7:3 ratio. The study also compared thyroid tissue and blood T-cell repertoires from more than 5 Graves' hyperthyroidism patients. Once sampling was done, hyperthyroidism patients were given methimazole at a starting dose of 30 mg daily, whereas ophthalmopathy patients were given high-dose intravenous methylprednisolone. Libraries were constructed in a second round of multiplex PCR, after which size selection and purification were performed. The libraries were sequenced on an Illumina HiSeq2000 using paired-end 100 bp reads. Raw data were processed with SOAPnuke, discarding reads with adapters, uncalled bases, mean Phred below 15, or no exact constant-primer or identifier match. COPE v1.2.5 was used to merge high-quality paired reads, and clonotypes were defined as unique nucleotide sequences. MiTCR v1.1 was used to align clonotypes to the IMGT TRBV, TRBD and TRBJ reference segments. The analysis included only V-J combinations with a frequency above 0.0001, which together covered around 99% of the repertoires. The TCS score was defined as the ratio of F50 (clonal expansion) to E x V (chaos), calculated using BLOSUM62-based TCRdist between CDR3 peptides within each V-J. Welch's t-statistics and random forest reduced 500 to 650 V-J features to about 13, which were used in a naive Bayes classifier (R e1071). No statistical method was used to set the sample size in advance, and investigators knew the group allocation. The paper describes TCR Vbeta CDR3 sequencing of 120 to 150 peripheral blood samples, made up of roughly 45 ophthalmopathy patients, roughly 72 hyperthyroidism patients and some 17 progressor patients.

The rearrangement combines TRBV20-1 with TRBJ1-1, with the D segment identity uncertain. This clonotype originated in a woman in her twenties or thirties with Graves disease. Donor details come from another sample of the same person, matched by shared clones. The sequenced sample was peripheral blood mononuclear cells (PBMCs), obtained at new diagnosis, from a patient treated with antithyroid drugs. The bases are TGCAGTGCTAGCTCCGGGAACACTGAAGCTTTCTTT. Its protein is CSASSGNTEAFF.